This T cell receptor (beta chain) was sequenced in a study of T cells after yellow fever vaccination (dated 2019 in TCRdb). Concerning the study at large: The SMART-Seq v4 Ultra Low Input RNA kit was used to prepare libraries from fractions with low cell numbers. Bulk TCR alpha and beta repertoires were sequenced longitudinally to track T-cell clones before and after primary and booster YFV17D yellow fever vaccination. Two healthy male donors, one aged 18 to 29 and one aged 30 to 39 years, were included in the cohort. Blood was collected at multiple timepoints before and after primary and secondary immunization, and bulk PBMC replicates and cell subsets were isolated.

The treatment or condition label of this sample denotes: live attenuated yellow fever vaccine strain. A standard Ficoll-Paque protocol was used to isolate PBMCs from peripheral blood. Dynabeads CD4 and CD8 positive selection kits were used to isolate the CD4 and CD8 T-cell fractions. TriZol was used to extract RNA from bulk PBMCs, CD4 and CD8 fractions, and dextramer-positive and dextramer-negative fractions. This clonotype occurred many times. Its antigen is currently not known. The sample holds no much larger clone one base away, and base qualities are not on file. TCR cDNA was synthesized by 5'RACE template switching, which introduced a universal primer site and unique molecular identifiers. Priming for cDNA synthesis came from both the TCR alpha and TCR beta constant segments. Libraries were amplified in two PCR steps, with sample barcodes and sequencing adapters added in the second step. Sequencing of libraries was done on Illumina HiSeq 2500 (2x100 bp) or NovaSeq (2x150 bp). For the original study's pipeline: MIGEC handled demultiplexing of reads and collapsing into UMI consensus sequences, while MiXCR performed V(D)J alignment. Using edgeR on replicate PBMC samples, clonotypes were called vaccine-responding if FDR was below 0.01 and the log2 fold change was above 5 up to day 15. Each bulk clonotype received a CD4 or CD8 identity based on whether the sequenced CD4 or CD8 repertoire contained that clonotype at higher abundance. Starting from the raw public reads, TCRdb applied fastp trimming at Q25, assembled clones with MiXCR and retained in-frame beta chains. Each entry merges the rows of one CDR3 protein and shows their most common DNA and genes. TCRdb's processing, not the study's, gives the V and J calls here. Within this sample are nearly 30,000 distinct CDR3 sequences, with less than 5.5% of them counted one time only. Under 50% of the sample is held by the ten biggest clonotypes.

Overall study outcomes, separate from this receptor: Because only a couple of donors were included in the study, the extent to which the findings can be generalized is limited. After the booster, most clones that had expanded after primary vaccination were detected again (about 95% of CD4 and around 88% of CD8), suggesting broad maintenance of memory. A small share of clonotypes was detected in both CD4 and CD8 compartments, with the overlap likely arising from convergent recombination. Computational filtering was needed because FACS-sorted repertoires could contain abundant contaminating clonotypes from the bulk population. Compared with the primary T-cell response, the secondary T-cell response was weaker but faster, peaking on day 5 rather than day 15.

Trimming takes 0 bases off V and 3 bases off J; junction bases not matched to a gene: 6. The germline V gene (reference sequence) yields DFQATT for CDR1 and SNEGSKA for CDR2. From the cysteine through the phenylalanine, the CDR3 covers 15 amino acids. The retained sequence is limited to the CDR3, 45 bases, with the frame set at the first base. The rearranged chain carries TRBV20-1 and TRBJ2-5; 8 bases in the junction line up with TRBD1. Specimen: CD8+ T cells sorted from PBMCs, collected 10 days after the yellow fever booster vaccination. The sequence came from a man under 40 who received the YFV17D yellow fever vaccine. Here is the DNA: TGCAGTGCTAGAGACAGGGGGCAGGCGGAAGAGACCCAGTACTTC. It specifies CSARDRGQAEETQYF.